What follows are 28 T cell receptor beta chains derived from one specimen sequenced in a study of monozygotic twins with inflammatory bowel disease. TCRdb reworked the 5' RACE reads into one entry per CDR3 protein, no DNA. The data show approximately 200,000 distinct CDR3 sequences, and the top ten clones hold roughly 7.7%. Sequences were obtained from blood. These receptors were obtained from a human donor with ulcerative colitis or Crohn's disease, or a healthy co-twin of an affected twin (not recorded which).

The CDR3 region is CASSLRGFGYTF. The chain has TRBV11-2 and TRBJ1-2; TCRdb gives TRBD1 as the D gene, but with no DNA this cannot be confirmed. This CDR3 spans 12 amino acids. The germline gives CDR1 SGHAT, CDR2 FQNNGV.

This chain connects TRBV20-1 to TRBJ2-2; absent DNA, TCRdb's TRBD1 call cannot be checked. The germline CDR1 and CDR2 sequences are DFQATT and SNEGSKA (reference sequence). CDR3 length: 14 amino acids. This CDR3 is CSARGRGRTGELFF.

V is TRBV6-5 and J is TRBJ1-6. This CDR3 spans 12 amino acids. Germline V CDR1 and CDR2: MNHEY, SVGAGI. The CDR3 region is CASSYRGGPLHF.

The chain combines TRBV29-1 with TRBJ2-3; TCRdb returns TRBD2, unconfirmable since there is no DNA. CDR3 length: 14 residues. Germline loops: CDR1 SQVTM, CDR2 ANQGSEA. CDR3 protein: CSVGTSGNSDTQYF.

CDR3: CASRVGVGEKLFF. The V gene is TRBV7-2, the J gene TRBJ1-4. The CDR3 sequence is 13 residues long. The germline V gene has CDR1 SGHTA and CDR2 FQGNSA. Using reference TRBV7-2 and TRBJ1-4 for the parts outside the CDR3, the full variable domain is GAGVSQSPSNKVTEKGKDVELRCDPISGHTALYWYRQSLGQGLEFLIYFQGNSAPDKSGLPSDRFSAERTGGSVSTLTIQRTQQEDSAVYLCASRVGVGEKLFFGSGTQLSVL.

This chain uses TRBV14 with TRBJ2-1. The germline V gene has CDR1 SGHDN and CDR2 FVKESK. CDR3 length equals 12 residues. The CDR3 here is CASSQDWQGWFF.

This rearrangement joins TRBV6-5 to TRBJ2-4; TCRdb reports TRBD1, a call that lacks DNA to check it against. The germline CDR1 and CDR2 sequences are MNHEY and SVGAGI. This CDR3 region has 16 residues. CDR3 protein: CASSSGTELAKNIQYF.

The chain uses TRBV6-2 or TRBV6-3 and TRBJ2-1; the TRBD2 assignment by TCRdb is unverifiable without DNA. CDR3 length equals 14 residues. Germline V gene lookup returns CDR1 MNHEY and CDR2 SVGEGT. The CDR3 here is CASSYTLAHNEQFF.

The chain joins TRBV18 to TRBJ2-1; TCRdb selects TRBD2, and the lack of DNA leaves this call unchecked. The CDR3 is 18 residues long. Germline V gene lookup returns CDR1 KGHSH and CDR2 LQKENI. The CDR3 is CASSSGTSGGLTYNEQFF.

This chain's CDR3 is CASSEYRKGRVGTEAFF. The chain recombines TRBV25-1 with TRBJ1-1. This CDR3 region has 17 residues. Germline CDR1 reads MGHDK; CDR2 reads SYGVNS.

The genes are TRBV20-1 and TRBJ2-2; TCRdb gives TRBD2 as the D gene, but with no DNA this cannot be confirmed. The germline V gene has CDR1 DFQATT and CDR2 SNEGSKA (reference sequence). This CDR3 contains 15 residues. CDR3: CSARSVLTSTGELFF.

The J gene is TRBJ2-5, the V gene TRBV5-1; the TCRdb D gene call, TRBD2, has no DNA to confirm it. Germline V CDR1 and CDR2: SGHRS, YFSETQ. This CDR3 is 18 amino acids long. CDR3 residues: CASSSGTSGGLTQETQYF.

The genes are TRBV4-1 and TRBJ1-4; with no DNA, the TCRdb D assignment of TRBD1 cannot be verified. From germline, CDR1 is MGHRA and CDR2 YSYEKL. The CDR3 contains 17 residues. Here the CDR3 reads CASSQVQVPATNEKLFF.

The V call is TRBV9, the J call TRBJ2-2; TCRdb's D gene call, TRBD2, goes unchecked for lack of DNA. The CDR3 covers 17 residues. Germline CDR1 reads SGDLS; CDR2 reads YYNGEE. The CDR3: CASSVDIIGSSTGELFF. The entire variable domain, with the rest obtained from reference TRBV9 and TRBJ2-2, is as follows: DSGVTQTPKHLITATGQRVTLRCSPRSGDLSVYWYQQSLDQGLQFLIQYYNGEERAKGNILERFSAQQFPDLHSELNLSSLELGDSALYFCASSVDIIGSSTGELFFGEGSRLTVL.

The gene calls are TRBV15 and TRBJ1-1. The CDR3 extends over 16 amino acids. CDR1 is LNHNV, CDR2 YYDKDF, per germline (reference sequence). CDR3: CATSPLGWRQTTEAFF.

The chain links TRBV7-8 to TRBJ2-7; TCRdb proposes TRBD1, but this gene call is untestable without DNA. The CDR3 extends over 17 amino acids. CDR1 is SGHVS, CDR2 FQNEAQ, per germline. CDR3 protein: CASSLGPSGTETYEQYF.

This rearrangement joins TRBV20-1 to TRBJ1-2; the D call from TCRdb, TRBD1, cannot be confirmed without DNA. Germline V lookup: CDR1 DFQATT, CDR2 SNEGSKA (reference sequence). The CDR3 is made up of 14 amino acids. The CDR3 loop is CSASTRGIYYGYTF.

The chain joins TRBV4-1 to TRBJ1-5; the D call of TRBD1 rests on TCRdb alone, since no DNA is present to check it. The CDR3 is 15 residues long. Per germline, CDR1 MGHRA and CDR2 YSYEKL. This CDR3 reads CASSQVQQGHQPQHF.

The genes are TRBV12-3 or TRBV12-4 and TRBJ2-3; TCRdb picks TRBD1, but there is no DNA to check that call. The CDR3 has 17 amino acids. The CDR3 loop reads CASSFAQGGRDRDTQYF.

This CDR3 is CASSLGRSNYGYTF. The chain combines TRBV7-6 with TRBJ1-2. The CDR3 is made up of 14 amino acids. Germline lookup yields CDR1 SGHVS and CDR2 FNYEAQ.

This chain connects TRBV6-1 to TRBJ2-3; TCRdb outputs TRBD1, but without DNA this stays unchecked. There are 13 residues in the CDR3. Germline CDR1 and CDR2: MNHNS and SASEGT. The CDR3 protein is CASSVREPDTQYF.

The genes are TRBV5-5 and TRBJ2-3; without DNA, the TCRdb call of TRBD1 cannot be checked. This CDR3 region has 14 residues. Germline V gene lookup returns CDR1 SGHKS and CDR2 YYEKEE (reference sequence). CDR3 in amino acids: CASTHRGDPDTQYF.

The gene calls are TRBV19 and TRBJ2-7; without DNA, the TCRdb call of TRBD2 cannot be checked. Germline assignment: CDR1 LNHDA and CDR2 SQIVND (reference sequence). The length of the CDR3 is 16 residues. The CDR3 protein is CASSLPQGKGSYEQYF.

CDR3 residues: CASSLAQGTEAFF. The V and J genes are TRBV12-3 or TRBV12-4 and TRBJ1-1; there is no DNA to check the TCRdb D call of TRBD1. CDR3 size: 13 residues.

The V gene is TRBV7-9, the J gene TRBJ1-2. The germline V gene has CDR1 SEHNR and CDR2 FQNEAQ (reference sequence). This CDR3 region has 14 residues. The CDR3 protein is CASSLGASNYGYTF.

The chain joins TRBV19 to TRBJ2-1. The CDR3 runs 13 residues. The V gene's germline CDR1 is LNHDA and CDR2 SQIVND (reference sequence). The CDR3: CASSINRVDEQFF.

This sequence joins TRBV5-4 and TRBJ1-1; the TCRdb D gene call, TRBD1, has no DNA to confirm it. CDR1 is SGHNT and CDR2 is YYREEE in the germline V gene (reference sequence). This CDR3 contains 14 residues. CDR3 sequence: CASSWGDRETEAFF.

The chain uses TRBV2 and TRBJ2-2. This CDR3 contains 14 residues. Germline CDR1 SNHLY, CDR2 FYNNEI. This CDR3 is CASSEGWVDGELFF.